These T cell receptor beta chains were read from a single sample in a study of blood T cell repertoires in COVID-19. Profiling relied on immunoSEQ multiplex PCR, and the TCRdb table lists in-frame clones only, not all of them. The sample shows 35,000 to 45,000 clones, approximately 90% of them seen only once. Sequencing was done on a sample of peripheral blood. The receptors originated from a human donor in a cohort sampled during active COVID-19. The CDR3 runs from the conserved cysteine through the conserved F or W. A D gene is named only where the DNA matches it firmly. Size is omitted from some rows. Given values are once, few, many or a class for expanded clones.

V	D	size	J	CDR3	DNA
TRBV7-8	NA	few	TRBJ2-5	CASSLEGGGQETQYF	TGTGCCAGCAGCTTAGAAGGGGGAGGGCAAGAGACCCAGTACTTC
TRBV6-1	NA	NA	TRBJ1-5	CASSEGLAGNQPQHF	TGTGCCAGCAGTGAAGGTCTCGCGGGAAATCAGCCCCAGCATTTT
TRBV30	TRBD2	NA	TRBJ2-5	CAWSTGTSGGQETQYF	TGTGCCTGGAGTACCGGGACTAGCGGGGGCCAAGAGACCCAGTACTTC
TRBV10-2	TRBD2	NA	TRBJ2-5	CASSSGRIGTQYF	TGCGCCAGCTCTTCCGGGAGGATTGGGACCCAGTACTTC
TRBV11-1	TRBD2	NA	TRBJ2-3	CASSQLGTRGGTQYF	TGTGCCAGCAGCCAGTTGGGGACTAGAGGAGGTACGCAGTATTTT
TRBV30	NA	NA	TRBJ1-4	CAWRGTQEKLFF	TGTGCCTGGAGGGGGACTCAAGAAAAACTGTTTTTT
TRBV5-8	TRBD1	NA	TRBJ2-7	CASRPGQGSSYEQYF	TGTGCCAGCAGGCCGGGACAGGGGAGCTCCTACGAGCAGTACTTC
TRBV5-5	NA	NA	TRBJ1-2	CASSSRPLEGYTF	TGTGCCAGCAGTTCGAGGCCGTTGGAGGGCTACACCTTC
TRBV19	TRBD1	NA	TRBJ2-5	CASSRRGIGTGGGETQYF	TGTGCCAGTAGTAGGCGGGGGATTGGGACAGGGGGCGGAGAGACCCAGTACTTC
TRBV4-1	TRBD2	NA	TRBJ2-1	CASSQVPSGGGVYNEQFF	TGCGCCAGCAGCCAAGTACCTAGCGGGGGGGGAGTCTACAATGAGCAGTTCTTC
TRBV5-6	TRBD2	NA	TRBJ2-7	CASSLGSSGGNYEQYF	TGTGCCAGCAGCTTGGGGTCTAGCGGGGGGAACTACGAGCAGTACTTC
TRBV6-6	NA	medium-sized	TRBJ2-7	CASNPQGSEQYF	TGTGCCAGCAATCCACAGGGCTCCGAGCAGTACTTC
TRBV4-1	NA	NA	TRBJ1-6	CASSEEARGYSPLHF	TGCGCCAGCAGCGAAGAAGCCCGGGGGTATTCACCCCTCCACTTT
TRBV19	NA	once	TRBJ1-1	CASSIVPRFPNTEAFF	TGTGCCAGTAGTATAGTACCCAGGTTTCCCAACACTGAAGCTTTCTTT
TRBV6-6	TRBD2	NA	TRBJ2-3	CASSRLVAGADTQYF	TGTGCCAGCAGTCGGCTTGTAGCGGGAGCAGATACGCAGTATTTT
TRBV24-1	NA	NA	TRBJ1-2	CATSDPLYGYTF	TGTGCCACCAGTGATCCCCTCTATGGCTACACCTTC
TRBV7-3	NA	NA	TRBJ2-3	CASSLTGGFTDTQYF	TGTGCCAGCAGCTTAACAGGGGGTTTCACAGATACGCAGTATTTT
TRBV18	TRBD2	NA	TRBJ2-3	CASSPIRTSGPRKSDTQYF	TGTGCCAGCTCCCCCATCCGGACTAGCGGGCCTCGCAAGTCGGATACGCAGTATTTT
TRBV7-2	TRBD1	NA	TRBJ1-4	CASSLASRGRGEKLFF	TGTGCCAGCAGCTTAGCGTCCAGGGGGCGCGGAGAAAAACTGTTTTTT
TRBV15	NA	once	TRBJ2-7	CATSRDRGSYEQYF	TGTGCCACCAGCAGAGATCGAGGTTCCTACGAGCAGTACTTC
TRBV3-1/TRBV3-2	NA	NA	TRBJ2-7	CASSQERIQRAEQYF	TGTGCCAGCAGCCAAGAAAGGATCCAGCGAGCTGAGCAGTACTTC
TRBV11-2	NA	once	TRBJ1-4	CASSLDRGPNEKLFF	TGTGCCAGCAGCTTAGACAGGGGTCCTAATGAAAAACTGTTTTTT
TRBV4-1	NA	NA	TRBJ2-7	CASSRSVGSSAYEQYF	TGCGCCAGCAGCCGGTCGGTCGGGTCCTCGGCCTACGAGCAGTACTTC
TRBV4-1	TRBD1	NA	TRBJ1-6	CASSLQEGTGLNNSPLHF	TGCGCCAGCAGCCTTCAAGAGGGGACAGGATTAAACAATTCACCCCTCCACTTT
TRBV19	TRBD1	NA	TRBJ1-5	CASSEDRLDNQPQHF	TGTGCCAGTAGTGAGGACAGGTTAGACAATCAGCCCCAGCATTTT
TRBV15	TRBD2	NA	TRBJ2-5	CATSTRTSGGPSGQYF	TGTGCCACCAGCACGAGGACTAGCGGGGGGCCTAGTGGCCAGTACTTC
TRBV7-2	TRBD2	NA	TRBJ2-7	CARRGGTSSGVGYF	TGTGCCAGGCGCGGGGGGACTAGTAGTGGAGTGGGGTACTTC
TRBV14	TRBD2	NA	TRBJ2-3	CASSQRGLAGGTTDTQYF	TGTGCCAGCAGCCAACGGGGACTAGCGGGGGGAACCACAGATACGCAGTATTTT
TRBV6-5	TRBD1	NA	TRBJ2-3	CASSYSTTGPTDTQYF	TGTGCCAGCAGTTACTCTACGACAGGGCCCACAGATACGCAGTATTTT